The present T cell receptor (beta chain) was sequenced within a study of T cell changes during pregnancy in multiple sclerosis. The CDR3 has 14 residues. Between the trimmed V and J ends, which lost 6 bases and 6 bases, there was a span of 18 bases. Germline CDR1 is MNHNS and CDR2 is SASEGT. Libraries were prepared by immunoSEQ multiplex PCR; TCRdb keeps only in-frame clonotypes and omits some of them. In the table there are some 80,000 clones, around 90% of which are singletons. The sequence derives from a female donor in good health, enrolled as a control in a pregnancy study. The chain couples TRBV6-1 to TRBJ2-7; D uncertain. The sample consisted of peripheral blood, taken in the first trimester of pregnancy. For the CDR3, the DNA is TGTGCCAGCAGGATGACTCCCGCGAAGTTCGAGCAGTACTTC. Translation gives CASRMTPAKFEQYF.